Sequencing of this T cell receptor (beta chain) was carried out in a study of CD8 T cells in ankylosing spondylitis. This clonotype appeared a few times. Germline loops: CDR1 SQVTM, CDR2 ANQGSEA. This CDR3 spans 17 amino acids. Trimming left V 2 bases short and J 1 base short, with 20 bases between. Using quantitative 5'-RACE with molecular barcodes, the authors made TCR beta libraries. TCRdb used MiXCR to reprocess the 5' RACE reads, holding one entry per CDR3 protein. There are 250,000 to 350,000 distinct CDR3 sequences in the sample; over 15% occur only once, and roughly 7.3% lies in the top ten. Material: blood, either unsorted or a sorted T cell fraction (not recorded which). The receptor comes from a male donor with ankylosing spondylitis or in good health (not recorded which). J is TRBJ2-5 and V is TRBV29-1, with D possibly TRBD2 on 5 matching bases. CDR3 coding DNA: TGCAGCGTTGAATTGTATGGTGCGAGGGCCCGCCAAGAGACCCAGTACTTC. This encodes CSVELYGARARQETQYF.